The 13 T cell receptor beta chains in this list originate from one sample, sequenced in a study of T-cell reconstitution after alpha-beta-depleted transplantation in children. Unique molecular identifiers were used to barcode this TCRbeta library. TCRdb reanalysed the PCR reads using MiXCR and keeps one entry per CDR3 protein. The table shows about 230,000 distinct CDR3 sequences, with 9.7% occurring only once. This material consisted of PBMCs from the stem cell graft donor, taken from the stem cell graft. Receptor source: a human donor who donated a stem cell graft to a child with SCID.

In its sample, this clonotype was seen many times. The chain couples TRBV20-1 to TRBJ2-1, with a possible D match to TRBD2 (7 bases). Germline CDR1 and CDR2: DFQATT and SNEGSKA (reference sequence). The CDR3 has 16 amino acids. Trimming took off 0 bases at V and 4 bases at J, with 16 bases between the two ends. Here the CDR3 DNA reads TGCAGTGCTAGAGATCCGTCGGGGGGCGGTTACAATGAGCAGTTCTTC. As protein: CSARDPSGGGYNEQFF.

This clonotype was seen more than once but under ten times. The chain joins TRBV7-2 to TRBJ1-3, with D perhaps TRBD1 (5 bases). The CDR3 runs to 17 residues. Per germline, CDR1 SGHTA and CDR2 FQGNSA. V dropped 5 bases and J dropped 0 bases, with 17 bases sitting between them. The CDR3 DNA sequence: TGTGCCAGCAGCCCCGGAGGGCAGGGTGGCTCTGGAAACACCATATATTTT. Its protein is CASSPGGQGGSGNTIYF.

In this sample, this clonotype turned up many times. V gene TRBV29-1 combines with J gene TRBJ1-5; a weak D match, TRBD1 (6 bases). Germline CDR1 and CDR2: SQVTM and ANQGSEA. V was clipped by 4 bases and J by 2 bases, with 9 bases between them. The CDR3 consists of 13 residues. CDR3 bases: TGCAGCGTTGCGGCAGGGGGCAATCAGCCCCAGCATTTT. Amino acids: CSVAAGGNQPQHF.

With regard to this clonotype: A much larger clone lies one base from this, so it may be a read error. The chain carries TRBV5-1 and TRBJ2-1; 9 bases are a match to TRBD2. The germline V gene has CDR1 SGHRS and CDR2 YFSETQ. This CDR3 has 17 amino acids. V lost 0 bases and J lost 8; bases outside the gene matches: 12. As DNA, the CDR3 is TGCGCCAGCAGCTTGGCCACGGGACTAGCTTTCGGATATGAGCAGTTCTTC. Protein sequence: CASSLATGLAFGYEQFF.

The sample holds many counts of this clonotype. This chain joins TRBV6-5 and TRBJ1-5; TRBD1 might be the D (6 bases). This CDR3 spans 15 amino acids. Germline CDR1 reads MNHEY; CDR2 reads SVGAGI. V was clipped by 5 bases and J by 7 bases, with 18 bases between them. DNA of the CDR3: TGTGCCAGCAGTCTCACTTACAGGGTGAGACAGCCCCAGCATTTT. It translates to CASSLTYRVRQPQHF.

Ten or more counts support this clonotype. The chain recombines TRBV5-1 with TRBJ2-1; perhaps D is TRBD1 or TRBD2 (5 bases each). The V gene lost 4 bases and the J gene lost 0 bases, with 14 bases spanning the gap. The CDR3 runs to 16 residues. From germline, CDR1 is SGHRS and CDR2 YFSETQ. The CDR3 nucleotides are TGCGCCAGCAGCCTGGGGGTAAGGGGCTCCTACAATGAGCAGTTCTTC. Amino acids: CASSLGVRGSYNEQFF.

Notes on this clonotype: Being one base from a much bigger clone, this may be a read error. The chain couples TRBV5-1 to TRBJ2-3; D is undetermined. The CDR3 extends over 16 amino acids. Looked up from germline, CDR1 is SGHRS and CDR2 is YFSETQ. V lost 2 bases and J lost 6, with 19 bases in between. CDR3 sequence: CASSFYLNPSTDTQYF. CDR3 nucleotide sequence: TGCGCCAGCAGCTTTTACCTGAACCCTTCCACGGATACGCAGTATTTT.

This clonotype was seen at least ten times. This sequence joins TRBV7-9 and TRBJ2-1; 9 nucleotides match TRBD1. J gave up 15 bases and V 5 bases, and 14 bases lay outside the gene matches. CDR1 is SEHNR and CDR2 is FQNEAQ in the germline V gene (reference sequence). There are 14 residues in the CDR3. CDR3 sequence (DNA): TGTGCCAGCAGCCCCCCGACGACAGGGGGGGAACCGTTCTTC. Its protein product is CASSPPTTGGEPFF.

This clonotype was seen only a few times. The V call is TRBV20-1, the J call TRBJ1-5, with D possibly TRBD1 on 6 matching bases. Germline V CDR1 and CDR2: DFQATT, SNEGSKA (reference sequence). The CDR3 is made up of 14 amino acids. V was pared by 0 bases and J by 7 bases, with 13 bases between. CDR3 sequence: CSARDRGVLQPQHF. The CDR3 nucleotides read TGCAGTGCTAGAGACAGGGGCGTTTTACAGCCCCAGCATTTT.

This clonotype was observed at least ten times. The chain carries TRBV6-5 and TRBJ1-2; D is unclear. Deletions cut 6 bases from V and 9 bases from J, with 11 bases between. This CDR3 has 11 residues. CDR1 is MNHEY, CDR2 SVGAGI, per germline. In DNA form, the CDR3 reads TGTGCCAGCAGAGGCAGGAACCGCTACACCTTC. The encoded protein is CASRGRNRYTF.

This clonotype was observed once. The V call is TRBV7-9, the J call TRBJ2-2, with TRBD2 matching over 7 bases. Germline trimming cut 6 bases from V and 7 bases from J; bases unmatched to any gene: 11. The CDR3 covers 15 residues. Per germline, CDR1 SEHNR and CDR2 FQNEAQ (reference sequence). CDR3 sequence: CASRPPGGVDGELFF. In DNA form, the CDR3 reads TGTGCCAGCAGACCCCCTGGGGGGGTGGACGGGGAGCTGTTTTTT.

This clonotype was observed at least ten times. The gene calls are TRBV20-1 and TRBJ2-2; D perhaps matches TRBD1 (6 bases). V lost 2 bases to trimming and J lost 2 bases, with 9 bases between them. The CDR3 loop spans 14 amino acids. Germline CDR1 DFQATT, CDR2 SNEGSKA (reference sequence). The CDR3 spells CSARQGQNTGELFF. The CDR3, as DNA: TGCAGTGCTAGACAGGGGCAAAACACCGGGGAGCTGTTTTTT.

This clonotype has ten or more counts. The chain joins TRBV19 to TRBJ1-6; D unresolved. Germline-derived CDR1 and CDR2 are LNHDA and SQIVND (reference sequence). The V end was cut by 5 bases, the J end by 3 bases, with 8 bases between. The CDR3 totals 14 residues. The CDR3 loop reads CASSPGRYNSPLHF. The CDR3 DNA sequence: TGTGCCAGTAGTCCGGGTCGCTATAATTCACCCCTCCACTTT.